Below are 31 T cell receptor beta chains sequenced from a single sample in a study of blood T cell repertoires in COVID-19. Produced via immunoSEQ multiplex PCR; TCRdb's table is partial and in-frame only. The table shows about 64,000 clones, with 70% to 90% occurring only once. Sequencing input: peripheral blood. The origin of the receptors is a man aged 80 or over with acute or convalescent COVID-19.

The chain uses TRBV10-3 and TRBJ1-1; D is ambiguous. V lost 9 bases and J 1 base, leaving 18 bases between the germline ends. From germline, CDR1 is ENHRY and CDR2 SYGVKD. This CDR3 has 15 amino acids. The CDR3 coding sequence is TGTGCCATTTCCTCCTTTGTGCAGTCGAACACTGAAGCTTTCTTT. Residues: CAISSFVQSNTEAFF.

V gene TRBV2 combines with J gene TRBJ2-3; tentatively, D is TRBD1 (6 bases). The V gene lost 5 bases and the J gene lost 2 bases, with 11 bases spanning the gap. Germline V gene lookup returns CDR1 SNHLY and CDR2 FYNNEI. This CDR3 is built from 14 residues. CDR3 in amino acids: CASSLQGVTDTQYF. CDR3 bases: TGTGCCAGCAGTTTACAGGGTGTCACAGATACGCAGTATTTT.

This clone has a handful of counts. J is TRBJ1-1 and V is TRBV19; 10 bases match TRBD1. The germline V gene has CDR1 LNHDA and CDR2 SQIVND (reference sequence). Unmatched junction bases numbered 6, after V lost 5 bases and J lost 6 bases. This CDR3 spans 14 amino acids. The CDR3 is CASSSDRGLAEAFF. In DNA, the CDR3 is TGTGCCAGTAGTTCTGACAGGGGGCTTGCTGAAGCTTTCTTT.

The V call is TRBV6-1, the J call TRBJ1-4; 9 bases are a match to TRBD1. This CDR3 has 18 residues. Germline V gene lookup returns CDR1 MNHNS and CDR2 SASEGT. After removal of 4 bases from V and 4 bases from J, the junction contained 13 bases not matched to a gene. CDR3 sequence reads: CASSAPRLGTGYNEKLFF. CDR3 nucleotides: TGTGCCAGCAGTGCACCCCGCCTGGGGACAGGGTATAATGAAAAACTGTTTTTT.

The chain carries TRBV3-1 (or the pseudogene TRBV3-2) and TRBJ1-3; D gene unclear. Germline V CDR1 and CDR2: LGHDT, YNNKEL (reference sequence). Trimming took 6 bases from V and 0 from J, leaving 9 bases between them. The CDR3 has 14 amino acids. CDR3 sequence (DNA): TGTGCCAGCAGTCACACATCCTCTGGAAACACCATATATTTT. Residues: CASSHTSSGNTIYF.

The chain links TRBV7-3 to TRBJ2-2, with a weak D call TRBD2 (6 bases). Germline loops: CDR1 SGHTA, CDR2 FQGTGA. The V and J ends lost 4 bases and 1 base respectively, with 13 bases between them. CDR3 size: 16 residues. CDR3 amino acids: CASSSYGTQNTGELFF. In DNA, the CDR3 is TGTGCCAGCAGCTCCTACGGGACTCAGAACACCGGGGAGCTGTTTTTT.

V is TRBV5-4 and J is TRBJ2-7; D is uncertain. Germline V gene data show CDR1 as SGHNT and CDR2 as YYREEE (reference sequence). The CDR3 has 11 amino acids. Trimming took 2 bases from V and 5 from J, leaving 5 bases between them. The DNA of the CDR3 is TGTGCCAGCAGCTTCTTAAACGAGCAGTACTTC. Translated, it gives CASSFLNEQYF.

The chain carries TRBV6-5 and TRBJ1-2; the D is unclear. The germline V gene encodes CDR1 MNHEY and CDR2 SVGAGI. CDR3 length: 14 amino acids. V shed 5 bases and J shed 4 bases, with 14 bases lying between them. For the CDR3, the DNA is TGTGCCAGCAGTCACCGCCAGGCGGGCTATGGCTACACCTTC. It translates to CASSHRQAGYGYTF.

The chain couples TRBV5-1 to TRBJ2-5; 12 nucleotides line up with TRBD2. The CDR3 length is 18 residues. J gave up 1 base and V 4 bases, and 11 bases lay outside the gene matches. In germline, CDR1 is SGHRS, CDR2 YFSETQ. The CDR3 sequence is CASSIIGPSGGGQETQYF. CDR3 nucleotide sequence: TGCGCCAGCAGCATCATAGGGCCTAGCGGGGGGGGCCAAGAGACCCAGTACTTC.

This clone has more than one count but fewer than ten. The genes are TRBV3-1 (or the pseudogene TRBV3-2) and TRBJ2-7; the match to TRBD1 covers 10 bases. The CDR3 is 15 residues long. Trimming took 4 bases from V and 2 from J; bases not matched to a gene: 5. CDR1 is LGHDT, CDR2 YNNKEL, per germline (reference sequence). In DNA, the CDR3 is TGTGCCAGCAGCCTTTCCGGGACAGGGGCCTACGAGCAGTACTTC. This sequence encodes CASSLSGTGAYEQYF.

The rearrangement uses TRBV2 and TRBJ2-3, with 8 bases aligning to TRBD2. Looked up from germline, CDR1 is SNHLY and CDR2 is FYNNEI. The CDR3 contains 13 residues. Germline trimming cut 7 bases from V and 10 bases from J; bases unmatched to any gene: 10. In DNA form, the CDR3 reads TGTGCCAGCAAGGGGCAGGACGGGGGGGCGCAGTATTTT. As protein: CASKGQDGGAQYF.

The chain combines TRBV4-1 with TRBJ2-2, with D perhaps matching TRBD1 (5 bases). V lost 3 bases to trimming and J lost 8 bases, with 10 bases between them. The germline V gene has CDR1 MGHRA and CDR2 YSYEKL. This CDR3 has 13 amino acids. CDR3 nucleotide sequence: TGCGCCAGCAGCCACCCAGGGCTAGGGGAGCTGTTTTTT. This gives the protein CASSHPGLGELFF.

This rearrangement joins TRBV29-1 to TRBJ1-4, with a tentative D call TRBD1 (6 bases). Germline V gene data show CDR1 as SQVTM and CDR2 as ANQGSEA. The CDR3 covers 12 residues. The V and J ends lost 4 bases and 4 bases respectively, with 7 bases between them. The CDR3 here is CSVGGGNEKLFF. Here the CDR3 DNA reads TGCAGCGTTGGAGGGGGTAATGAAAAACTGTTTTTT.

A few counts support this clone. The J gene is TRBJ2-1, the V gene TRBV18; 12 nucleotides match TRBD1. Germline V gene data show CDR1 as KGHSH and CDR2 as LQKENI. CDR3 length equals 15 residues. J gave up 6 bases and V 5 bases, and 5 bases lay outside the gene matches. The CDR3, as DNA: TGTGCCAGCTCAAAGGGACAGGGGGCCATCAATGAGCAGTTCTTC. It encodes CASSKGQGAINEQFF.

The chain joins TRBV2 to TRBJ2-3, with a weak D call TRBD2 (6 bases). CDR1 SNHLY and CDR2 FYNNEI come from the germline V gene. Trimming cost V 0 bases and J 5 bases, with 9 bases left between them. The CDR3 spans 14 residues. The CDR3 is CASSEAGGGDTQYF. The CDR3 DNA reads as TGTGCCAGCAGTGAAGCGGGGGGAGGAGATACGCAGTATTTT.

The rearrangement joins TRBV3-1 (or the pseudogene TRBV3-2) to TRBJ2-5; 10 bases line up with TRBD2. Germline-derived CDR1 and CDR2 are LGHDT and YNNKEL (reference sequence). J was trimmed by 4 bases and V by 6 bases; bases with no gene match: 11. The CDR3 extends over 16 amino acids. The CDR3 DNA follows: TGTGCCAGCAGACCCTCGGGGGCTAGCGGGGGAGAGACCCAGTACTTC. Its protein product is CASRPSGASGGETQYF.

CDR3 nucleotide sequence: TGTGCCAGCAGCCAATTTCGGGAAGGGGATACGCAGTATTTT. It yields the protein CASSQFREGDTQYF. The chain couples TRBV16 to TRBJ2-3, with D perhaps TRBD2 (5 bases). CDR1 and CDR2 from the germline V gene are KGHSY and FQNENV. CDR3 size: 14 residues. V lost 1 base, J lost 6 bases, and 11 bases lay in between. Full variable domain (missing parts from reference TRBV16 and TRBJ2-3): GEEVAQTPKHLVRGEGQKAKLYCAPIKGHSYVFWYQQVLKNEFKFLISFQNENVFDETGMPKERFSAKCLPNSPCSLEIQATKLEDSAVYFCASSQFREGDTQYFGPGTRLTVL.

This clone showed up just once. The genes are TRBV5-3 and TRBJ1-5, with 8 bases aligning to TRBD1. TRBV5-3 is known as an ORF, though its function is uncertain. Trimming took 4 bases from V and 12 from J; bases not matched to a gene: 18. The CDR3 has 16 residues. The CDR3 loop reads CARSQPGIGQGYDQHF. CDR3 DNA sequence: TGTGCCAGAAGCCAACCGGGGATTGGACAGGGCTACGACCAGCATTTT.

This sequence joins TRBV27 and TRBJ1-2; weak D call: TRBD1 (6 bases). The V end lost 3 bases, the J end lost 5 bases, and 22 bases lay between the germline ends. The CDR3 spans 17 residues. The germline V gene has CDR1 MNHEY and CDR2 SMNVEV (reference sequence). The CDR3 protein is CASSFYPPGRGLYGYTF. CDR3 DNA sequence: TGTGCCAGCAGTTTTTACCCCCCAGGCAGGGGATTATATGGCTACACCTTC.

The count of this clone is one. This chain uses TRBV7-9 with TRBJ2-5; D uncertain. V dropped 3 bases and J dropped 5 bases, with 7 bases sitting between them. This CDR3 spans 12 amino acids. Germline lookup yields CDR1 SEHNR and CDR2 FQNEAQ (reference sequence). The CDR3: CASSFLEETQYF. The CDR3 DNA reads as TGTGCCAGCAGCTTTTTAGAGGAGACCCAGTACTTC.

J is TRBJ1-3 and V is TRBV5-1, with D maybe TRBD1 (5 bases). V was cut by 4 bases and J by 3 bases, with 11 bases left in between. Per germline, CDR1 SGHRS and CDR2 YFSETQ. The CDR3 has 14 residues. As DNA, the CDR3 is TGCGCCAGCAGCATAGGGGCTGATGGAAACACCATATATTTT. Translating gives CASSIGADGNTIYF.

The table lists this clone with a count of one. The genes are TRBV5-5 and TRBJ2-2; D is possibly TRBD2 (5 bases). CDR1 and CDR2 (germline): SGHKS, YYEKEE (reference sequence). The CDR3 is made up of 16 amino acids. Trimming cost V 4 bases and J 3 bases, with 16 bases left between them. Written as DNA, the CDR3 is TGTGCCAGCAGCCCGCTTCGGGGTGTGTACACCGGGGAGCTGTTTTTT. This translates into CASSPLRGVYTGELFF.

This chain links TRBV18 with TRBJ1-1; D might be TRBD1 (5 bases). CDR1 KGHSH and CDR2 LQKENI come from the germline V gene. V was pared by 2 bases and J by 7 bases, with 11 bases between. The CDR3 extends over 13 amino acids. The CDR3 is CASSPVQGGEAFF. In nucleotides, the CDR3 is TGTGCCAGCTCACCAGTCCAGGGCGGTGAAGCTTTCTTT.

The J gene is TRBJ2-5, the V gene TRBV5-5; D is possibly TRBD1 (6 bases). Germline V gene lookup returns CDR1 SGHKS and CDR2 YYEKEE (reference sequence). The CDR3 spans 16 residues. V was cut by 1 base and J by 5 bases, with 18 bases left in between. The CDR3 sequence is CASSLSWQGMRETQYF. The CDR3, as DNA: TGTGCCAGCAGCTTGTCGTGGCAGGGGATGCGGGAGACCCAGTACTTC.

The rearrangement links TRBV11-3 to TRBJ1-3; 10 bases are shared with TRBD1. Germline assignment: CDR1 SGHNT and CDR2 YENEEA. V was clipped by 4 bases and J by 2 bases; unmatched bases: 5. The CDR3 extends over 16 amino acids. CDR3 sequence: CASSSRQGATGNTIYF. The DNA for the CDR3 is TGTGCCAGCAGCTCACGACAGGGGGCGACTGGAAACACCATATATTTT.

The chain is built from TRBV3-1 (or the pseudogene TRBV3-2) and TRBJ1-1; D uncertain. Germline CDR1 is LGHDT and CDR2 is YNNKEL (reference sequence). With 0 bases removed from V and 0 bases from J, the gap between germline ends came to 17 bases. CDR3 length: 18 residues. This chain's CDR3 is CASSQDLGGSYMNTEAFF. The CDR3 DNA reads as TGTGCCAGCAGCCAAGACTTGGGCGGGTCCTACATGAACACTGAAGCTTTCTTT.

This sequence joins TRBV6-1 and TRBJ2-7; 7 nucleotides match TRBD1. V was pared by 3 bases and J by 4 bases, with 12 bases of the junction left unmatched. The CDR3 spans 16 residues. Germline V CDR1 and CDR2: MNHNS, SASEGT. CDR3 amino acids: CASSDRNRDSRYEQYF. The CDR3 DNA is TGTGCCAGCAGTGATCGAAACCGGGACAGCCGGTACGAGCAGTACTTC.

V usage is TRBV24-1 and J usage is TRBJ1-3; D call uncertain. CDR1 and CDR2 (germline): KGHDR, SFDVKD. This CDR3 is 13 amino acids long. Trimming removed 1 base at V and 8 bases at J, with 8 bases between. The CDR3 DNA sequence: TGTGCCACCAGTGATTTCGGCGCGGACACCATATATTTT. Encoded protein: CATSDFGADTIYF.

This clone has only one observation. J is TRBJ2-7 and V is TRBV5-6; 8 bases match TRBD2. Germline V gene sequence: CDR1 SGHDT, CDR2 YYEEEE. The CDR3 extends over 15 amino acids. The J segment lost 3 bases and the V segment lost 3 bases, leaving 8 bases of the junction unmatched. CDR3 DNA: TGTGCCAGCAGCTCTCCCGGGGGGGCCCGCTACGAGCAGTACTTC. It encodes CASSSPGGARYEQYF.

A few counts support this clone. The chain uses TRBV7-2 and TRBJ1-5; D ambiguous. The CDR3 totals 15 residues. Trimming shortened V by 1 base and J by 2 bases, and 9 bases separated the two germline ends. The germline CDR1 and CDR2 sequences are SGHTA and FQGNSA. The DNA for the CDR3 is TGTGCCAGCAGCTTAGACGGGTTGGGCAATCAGCCCCAGCATTTT. This gives the protein CASSLDGLGNQPQHF.

V and J are TRBV7-9 and TRBJ1-4; D unresolved. Germline V gives CDR1 SEHNR, CDR2 FQNEAQ (reference sequence). The CDR3 extends over 14 amino acids. V was trimmed by 2 bases and J by 7 bases, leaving 11 bases between them. The CDR3 protein is CASSLSGSFEKLFF. CDR3 coding DNA: TGTGCCAGCAGCTTATCCGGTAGCTTTGAAAAACTGTTTTTT.